The 28 T cell receptor beta chains below all came from one sample that was sequenced in a study of blood T cells in healthy people across ages. Primers used in a second PCR of roughly 7 to 11 cycles were a sample-barcoded 5' primer and a J-beta primer mix. MiXCR was run by TCRdb on the 5' RACE reads, yielding one entry per CDR3 protein. Of 1.5 million to 2 million distinct CDR3 sequences listed, 49% are singletons. The sequenced sample consisted of blood. The receptors shown here come from a middle-aged woman in good health.

The chain is built from TRBV4-3 and TRBJ2-7, with D possibly matching TRBD1 (6 bases). This CDR3 region has 17 residues. CDR1 LGHNA and CDR2 YSLEER come from the germline V gene. The germline V and J ends were trimmed by 0 bases and 7 bases, with 22 bases remaining between them. CDR3 DNA sequence: TGCGCCAGCAGCCAAGAGTGGAGGACAGTGGGCTACAATGAGCAGTACTTC. Its protein product is CASSQEWRTVGYNEQYF.

This clonotype occurred a few times. The genes are TRBV2 and TRBJ2-3; TRBD1 might be the D (6 bases). CDR3 length: 13 amino acids. Germline loops: CDR1 SNHLY, CDR2 FYNNEI. The germline V and J ends were trimmed by 6 bases and 5 bases, with 12 bases remaining between them. The CDR3 DNA is TGTGCCAGCAGCCAGGGGCAAGAAGATACGCAGTATTTT. Protein sequence: CASSQGQEDTQYF.

The CDR3 loop is CASGLLRVSETQYF. CDR3 bases: TGTGCTAGTGGTCTACTAAGGGTTTCAGAGACCCAGTACTTC. The chain links TRBV12-5 to TRBJ2-5; no definite D call. This CDR3 has 14 amino acids. The V and J ends lost 5 bases and 4 bases respectively, with 14 bases between them. Germline V gene sequence: CDR1 LGHNT, CDR2 FRNRAP.

V gene TRBV11-1 combines with J gene TRBJ2-3; D remains unclear. V lost 3 bases and J lost 1, with 17 bases in between. CDR3 length: 17 residues. CDR1 is SGHAT, CDR2 FQDESV, per germline (reference sequence). For the CDR3, the DNA is TGTGCCAGCAGCTTGATTAAAGTTAGTCCAGGCACAGATACGCAGTATTTT. It translates to CASSLIKVSPGTDTQYF.

This rearrangement joins TRBV4-3 to TRBJ2-3; no firm D call. The CDR3 runs to 14 residues. Germline-derived CDR1 and CDR2 are LGHNA and YSLEER. V was pared by 1 base and J by 2 bases, with 7 bases between. This CDR3 reads CASSQAEFTDTQYF. The CDR3, as DNA: TGCGCCAGCAGCCAAGCGGAGTTCACAGATACGCAGTATTTT.

In DNA form, the CDR3 reads TGTGCCAGCAGCCAAGACCGGAGGAGAGCGCAGTTCTTC. This sequence encodes CASSQDRRRAQFF. The chain is built from TRBV3-1 and TRBJ2-1; the D gene is possibly TRBD2 (5 bases). V lost 0 bases and J 12 bases, leaving 12 bases between the germline ends. Looked up from germline, CDR1 is LGHDT and CDR2 is YNNKEL (reference sequence). CDR3 size: 13 residues.

The sample holds a few counts of this clonotype. The CDR3 DNA follows: TGCAGCGTTGCGGGGGGGCGTTCCTACGAGCAGTACTTC. As protein: CSVAGGRSYEQYF. This rearrangement joins TRBV29-1 to TRBJ2-7, with TRBD2 identical over 8 bases. Trimming removed 4 bases from V and 1 base from J; junction bases left unmatched: 3. CDR3 size: 13 residues. In germline, CDR1 is SQVTM, CDR2 ANQGSEA.

The V and J genes are TRBV27 and TRBJ1-2; 9 bases fit TRBD1. Per germline, CDR1 MNHEY and CDR2 SMNVEV (reference sequence). V dropped 4 bases and J dropped 4; count of bases not matched to a gene: 10. This CDR3 has 16 amino acids. The CDR3 sequence is CASSSHRTGATYGYTF. The CDR3 region has the DNA TGTGCCAGCAGTTCACACAGGACAGGGGCCACCTATGGCTACACCTTC.

This chain uses TRBV2 with TRBJ2-1; 13 bases agree with TRBD2. V trimming: 5 bases; J trimming: 5 bases; junction bases outside the gene matches: 9. Per germline, CDR1 SNHLY and CDR2 FYNNEI. This CDR3 region has 17 residues. CDR3 coding DNA: TGTGCCAGCAGTCCTGTTATCGGACTAGCGGGGGACAATGAGCAGTTCTTC. Protein: CASSPVIGLAGDNEQFF.

The V gene is TRBV7-3, the J gene TRBJ2-1, with D unresolved. Germline V gene sequence: CDR1 SGHTA, CDR2 FQGTGA. Trimming took off 1 base at V and 0 bases at J, with 10 bases between the two ends. This CDR3 has 16 residues. CDR3 sequence: CASSLIGWSSYNEQFF. In DNA form, the CDR3 reads TGTGCCAGCAGCTTAATAGGATGGAGCTCCTACAATGAGCAGTTCTTC.

V usage is TRBV5-5 and J usage is TRBJ1-2, with D unclear. Per the germline V gene, CDR1 is SGHKS and CDR2 is YYEKEE (reference sequence). The CDR3 consists of 17 residues. With 4 bases removed from V and 3 bases from J, the gap between germline ends came to 22 bases. CDR3 nucleotide sequence: TGTGCCAGCAGCCCTTCCCGGGGAGCGCAGACCCACTATGGCTACACCTTC. It yields the protein CASSPSRGAQTHYGYTF.

This chain joins TRBV2 and TRBJ1-5; TRBD1 matches 7 bases. V shed 3 bases, J shed 3 bases, and the junction held 5 bases outside the gene matches. The germline V gene has CDR1 SNHLY and CDR2 FYNNEI. The CDR3 runs 15 residues. CDR3 residues: CASSDGTVPNQPQHF. Written as DNA, the CDR3 is TGTGCCAGCAGTGACGGGACAGTGCCCAATCAGCCCCAGCATTTT.

This clonotype was seen only a few times. The chain links TRBV13 to TRBJ2-1; 7 bases are a match to TRBD1. The CDR3 spans 15 residues. V trimming: 5 bases; J trimming: 6 bases; junction bases outside the gene matches: 10. From germline, CDR1 is PRHDT and CDR2 FYEKMQ (reference sequence). The CDR3 loop is CASSLSGNRGNEQFF. As DNA, the CDR3 is TGTGCCAGCAGCCTAAGTGGGAACAGGGGCAATGAGCAGTTCTTC. The variable domain in full, with the rest retrieved from reference TRBV13 and TRBJ2-1, is AAGVIQSPRHLIKEKRETATLKCYPIPRHDTVYWYQQGPGQDPQFLISFYEKMQSDKGSIPDRFSAQQFSDYHSELNMSSLELGDSALYFCASSLSGNRGNEQFFGPGTRLTVL.

The CDR3 region is CASSHTTVQREAFF. The CDR3 bases are TGCGCCAGCAGCCACACGACCGTCCAAAGGGAAGCTTTCTTT. The chain is built from TRBV4-1 and TRBJ1-1; D call uncertain. The V end was cut by 3 bases, the J end by 8 bases, with 16 bases between. The CDR3 totals 14 residues. Germline V gene lookup returns CDR1 MGHRA and CDR2 YSYEKL.

The V and J genes are TRBV10-2 and TRBJ2-7; 7 nucleotides agree with TRBD1. With V trimmed by 3 bases and J by 6 bases, 14 bases remained unmatched. The V gene's germline CDR1 is WSHSY and CDR2 SAAADI. The CDR3 consists of 16 residues. This CDR3 reads CASSDMHRGALSEQYF. The DNA of the CDR3 is TGCGCCAGCAGTGACATGCACAGGGGTGCACTGAGCGAGCAGTACTTC.

The chain carries TRBV4-1 and TRBJ2-5; D unresolved. CDR3 length: 13 residues. Germline CDR1 reads MGHRA; CDR2 reads YSYEKL. V lost 2 bases to trimming and J lost 5 bases, with 9 bases between them. Here the CDR3 DNA reads TGCGCCAGCAGCCAATTGGGCTGGGAGACCCAGTACTTC. Protein sequence: CASSQLGWETQYF.

This clonotype was recorded only once. This chain uses TRBV15 with TRBJ1-1, with TRBD1 as a possible D gene (6 bases). The CDR3 covers 12 residues. The germline gives CDR1 LNHNV, CDR2 YYDKDF (reference sequence). Trimming shortened V by 8 bases and J by 0 bases, and 7 bases separated the two germline ends. This chain's CDR3 is CATGTLNTEAFF. The DNA for the CDR3 is TGTGCCACCGGGACACTGAACACTGAAGCTTTCTTT.

This clonotype occurred a few times. This sequence joins TRBV11-2 and TRBJ2-1; TRBD2 agrees at 9 bases. There are 17 residues in the CDR3. V was pared by 3 bases and J by 2 bases, with 8 bases of the junction left unmatched. CDR1 is SGHAT, CDR2 FQNNGV, per germline. The CDR3 DNA is TGTGCCAGCAGCTTTAGCGGGGGCCGAATGACCTACAATGAGCAGTTCTTC. Protein product: CASSFSGGRMTYNEQFF. Together with reference TRBV11-2 and TRBJ2-1, the CDR3 gives the full variable domain: EAGVAQSPRYKIIEKRQSVAFWCNPISGHATLYWYQQILGQGPKLLIQFQNNGVVDDSQLPKDRFSAERLKGVDSTLKIQPAKLEDSAVYLCASSFSGGRMTYNEQFFGPGTRLTVL.

This clonotype was counted only a few times. The rearrangement uses TRBV9 and TRBJ2-1; D might be TRBD2 (6 bases). Trimming cost V 0 bases and J 3 bases, with 10 bases left between them. CDR3 size: 15 residues. Germline V gives CDR1 SGDLS, CDR2 YYNGEE. The DNA of the CDR3 is TGTGCCAGCAGCGTAGACGGCGGGGTCTACAATGAGCAGTTCTTC. Protein: CASSVDGGVYNEQFF.

This clonotype appeared a few times. The gene calls are TRBV12-3 or TRBV12-4 and TRBJ2-7, with D perhaps matching TRBD1 (6 bases). V was clipped by 6 bases and J by 5 bases, with 17 bases between them. The CDR3 has 14 residues. The CDR3 sequence: CASRGTHRAHEQYF. DNA of the CDR3: TGTGCCAGCAGGGGAACTCACAGGGCCCACGAGCAGTACTTC.

The chain is built from TRBV6-2 or TRBV6-3 and TRBJ1-5; 9 bases are shared with TRBD1. This CDR3 has 15 amino acids. Per the germline V gene, CDR1 is MNHEY and CDR2 is SVGEGT. J was trimmed by 2 bases and V by 2 bases; bases with no gene match: 1. The CDR3 DNA sequence: TGTGCCAGCAGTTACCGGACAGGGGGCAATCAGCCCCAGCATTTT. This encodes CASSYRTGGNQPQHF.

This chain links TRBV20-1 with TRBJ2-7, with no clear D. The CDR3 covers 15 residues. Between the trimmed V and J ends, which lost 0 bases and 0 bases, there was a span of 12 bases. Germline-derived CDR1 and CDR2 are DFQATT and SNEGSKA (reference sequence). The CDR3 region has the DNA TGCAGTGCTAGAGACCGCAGCGTCAGCTCCTACGAGCAGTACTTC. Translating it yields CSARDRSVSSYEQYF.

The CDR3 nucleotides are TGCGCCAGCAGCCAAGAGGTCTGGGGCGCTACTAGGGGGACCCAGTACTTC. This sequence encodes CASSQEVWGATRGTQYF. The chain has TRBV4-1 and TRBJ2-5; D is possibly TRBD1 or TRBD2 (5 bases each). The CDR3 sequence is 17 residues long. The V end lost 0 bases, the J end lost 7 bases, and 21 bases lay between the germline ends. From germline, CDR1 is MGHRA and CDR2 YSYEKL.

The chain is built from TRBV6-1 and TRBJ2-6; 7 nucleotides match TRBD1. The germline V gene encodes CDR1 MNHNS and CDR2 SASEGT. The CDR3 length is 22 residues. Losses at the gene ends were 7 bases for V and 4 bases for J; bases not matched to a gene: 28. The CDR3: CASILPDDPPRQGRNGANVLTF. CDR3 coding DNA: TGTGCCAGCATCCTCCCGGATGATCCCCCGCGACAGGGAAGAAACGGGGCCAACGTCCTGACTTTC.

V and J are TRBV7-6 and TRBJ2-1, with 7 bases identical to TRBD1. The trim removed 8 bases at V and 3 bases at J, leaving 7 bases unmatched. This CDR3 contains 14 residues. The V gene's germline CDR1 is SGHVS and CDR2 FNYEAQ. In DNA, the CDR3 is TGTGCCAGCGGAGAGGGGGCAAACTACAATGAGCAGTTCTTC. It translates to CASGEGANYNEQFF. Using reference TRBV7-6 and TRBJ2-1 for the parts outside the CDR3, the full variable domain is GAGVSQSPRYKVTKRGQDVALRCDPISGHVSLYWYRQALGQGPEFLTYFNYEAQQDKSGLPNDRFSAERPEGSISTLTIQRTEQRDSAMYRCASGEGANYNEQFFGPGTRLTVL.

About this clonotype itself: The germline gene is not matched at one end of the junction; a read error may be the cause. The V gene is TRBV7-2, the J gene TRBJ2-7, with a weak D call TRBD2 (5 bases). CDR1 is SGHTA and CDR2 is FQGNSA in the germline V gene. This CDR3 spans 14 amino acids. CDR3 in amino acids: CACSVVRVGYEQYF. DNA of the CDR3: TGTGCCTGCAGCGTGGTGAGGGTAGGCTACGAGCAGTACTTC.

This clonotype has a handful of counts. The V gene is TRBV6-1, the J gene TRBJ1-6, with unresolved D. The CDR3 covers 13 residues. Germline lookup yields CDR1 MNHNS and CDR2 SASEGT. The V end lost 4 bases, the J end lost 5 bases, and 6 bases lay between the germline ends. CDR3: CASSVANNSPLHF. As DNA, the CDR3 is TGTGCCAGCAGTGTTGCAAATAATTCACCCCTCCACTTT.

This chain uses TRBV6-2 or TRBV6-3 with TRBJ2-1; 8 bases are a match to TRBD1. The CDR3 is 15 residues long. The germline CDR1 and CDR2 sequences are MNHEY and SVGEGT. J gave up 3 bases and V 4 bases, and 5 bases lay outside the gene matches. The CDR3 sequence: CASSSTGVRYNEQFF. CDR3 bases: TGTGCCAGCAGTTCGACAGGGGTCCGCTACAATGAGCAGTTCTTC.